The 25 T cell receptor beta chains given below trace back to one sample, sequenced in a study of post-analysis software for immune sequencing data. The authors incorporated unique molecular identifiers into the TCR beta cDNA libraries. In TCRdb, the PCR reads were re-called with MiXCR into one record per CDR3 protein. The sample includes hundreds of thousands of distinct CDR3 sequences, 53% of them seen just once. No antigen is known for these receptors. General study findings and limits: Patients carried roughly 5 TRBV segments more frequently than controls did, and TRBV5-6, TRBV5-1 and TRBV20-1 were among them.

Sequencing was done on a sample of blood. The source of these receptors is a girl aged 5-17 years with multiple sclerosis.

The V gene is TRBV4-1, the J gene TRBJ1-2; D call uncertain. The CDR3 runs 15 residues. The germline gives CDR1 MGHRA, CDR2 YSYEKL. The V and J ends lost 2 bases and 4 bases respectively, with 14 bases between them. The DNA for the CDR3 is TGCGCCAGCAGCCAACCTAGGACGTATGTCTATGGCTACACCTTC. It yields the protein CASSQPRTYVYGYTF.

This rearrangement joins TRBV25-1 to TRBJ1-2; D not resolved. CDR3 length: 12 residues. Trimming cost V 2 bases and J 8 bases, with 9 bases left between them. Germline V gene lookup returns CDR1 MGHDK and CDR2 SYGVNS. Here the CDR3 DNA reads TGTGCCAGCAGTGAAGGATGGCTAGGCTACACCTTC. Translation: CASSEGWLGYTF.

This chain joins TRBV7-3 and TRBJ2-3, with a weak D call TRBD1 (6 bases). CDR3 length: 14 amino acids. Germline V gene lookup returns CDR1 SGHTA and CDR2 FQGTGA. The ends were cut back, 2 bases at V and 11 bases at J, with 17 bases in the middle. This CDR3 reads CASSLGQGIGGQYF. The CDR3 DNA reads TGTGCCAGCAGCTTAGGGCAGGGGATAGGTGGGCAGTATTTT.

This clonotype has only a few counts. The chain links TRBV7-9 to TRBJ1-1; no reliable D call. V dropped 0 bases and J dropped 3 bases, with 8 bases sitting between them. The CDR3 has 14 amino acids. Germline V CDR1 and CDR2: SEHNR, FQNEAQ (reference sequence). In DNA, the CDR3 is TGTGCCAGCAGCTTAGCAGGGTTAGACACTGAAGCTTTCTTT. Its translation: CASSLAGLDTEAFF.

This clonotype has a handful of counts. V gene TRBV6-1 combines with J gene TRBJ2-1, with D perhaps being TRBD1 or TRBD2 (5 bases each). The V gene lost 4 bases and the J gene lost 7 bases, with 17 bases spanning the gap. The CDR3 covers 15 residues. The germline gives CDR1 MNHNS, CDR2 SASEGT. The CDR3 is CASSVEPPGPNEQFF. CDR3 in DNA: TGTGCCAGCAGTGTCGAACCCCCGGGGCCAAATGAGCAGTTCTTC.

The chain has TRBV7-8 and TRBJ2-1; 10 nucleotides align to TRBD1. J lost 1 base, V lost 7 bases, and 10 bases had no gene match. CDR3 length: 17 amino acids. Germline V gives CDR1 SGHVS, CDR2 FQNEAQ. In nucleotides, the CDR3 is TGTGCCAGCACCAAGACTAGGGACAGGGGTTCCTACAATGAGCAGTTCTTC. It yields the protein CASTKTRDRGSYNEQFF.

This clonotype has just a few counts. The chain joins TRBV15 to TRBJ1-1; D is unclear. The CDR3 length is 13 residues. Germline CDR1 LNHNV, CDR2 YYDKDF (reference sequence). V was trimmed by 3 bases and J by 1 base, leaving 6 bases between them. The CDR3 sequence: CATSSLRNTEAFF. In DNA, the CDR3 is TGTGCCACCAGCAGTTTAAGGAACACTGAAGCTTTCTTT.

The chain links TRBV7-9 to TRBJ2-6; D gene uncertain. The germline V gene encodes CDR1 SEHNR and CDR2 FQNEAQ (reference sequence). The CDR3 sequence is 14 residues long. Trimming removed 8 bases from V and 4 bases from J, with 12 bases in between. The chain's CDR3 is CASAESSGANVLTF. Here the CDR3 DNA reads TGTGCCAGCGCAGAGTCGTCGGGGGCCAACGTCCTGACTTTC.

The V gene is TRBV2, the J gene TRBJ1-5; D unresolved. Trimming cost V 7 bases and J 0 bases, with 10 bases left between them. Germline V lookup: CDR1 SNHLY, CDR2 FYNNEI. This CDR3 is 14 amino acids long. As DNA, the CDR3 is TGTGCCAGCAAATCCAGCTATAGCAATCAGCCCCAGCATTTT. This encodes CASKSSYSNQPQHF.

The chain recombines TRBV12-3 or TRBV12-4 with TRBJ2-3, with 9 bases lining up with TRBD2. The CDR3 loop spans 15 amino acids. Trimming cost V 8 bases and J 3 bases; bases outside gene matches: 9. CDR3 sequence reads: CASRRSGLATDTQYF. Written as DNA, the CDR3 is TGTGCCAGCCGCCGATCGGGACTAGCAACAGATACGCAGTATTTT.

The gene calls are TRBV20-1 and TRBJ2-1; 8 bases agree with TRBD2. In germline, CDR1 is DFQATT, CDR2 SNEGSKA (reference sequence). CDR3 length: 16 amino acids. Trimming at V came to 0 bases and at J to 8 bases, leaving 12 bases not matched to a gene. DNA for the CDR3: TGCAGTGCTAGAGACTCGAGACTAGCGCCGCGGTATGAGCAGTTCTTC. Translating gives CSARDSRLAPRYEQFF.

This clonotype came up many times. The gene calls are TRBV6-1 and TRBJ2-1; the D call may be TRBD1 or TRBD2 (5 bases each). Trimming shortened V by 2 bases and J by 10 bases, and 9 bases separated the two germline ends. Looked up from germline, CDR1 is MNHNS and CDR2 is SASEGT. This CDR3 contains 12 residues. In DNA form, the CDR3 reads TGTGCCAGCAGTGAATCCGGGACCGAGCAGTTCTTC. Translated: CASSESGTEQFF.

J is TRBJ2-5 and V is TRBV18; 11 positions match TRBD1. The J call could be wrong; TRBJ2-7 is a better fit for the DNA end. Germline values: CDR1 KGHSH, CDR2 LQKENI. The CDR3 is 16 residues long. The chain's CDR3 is CASSPPRTGGHYEQYF. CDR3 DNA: TGTGCCAGCTCACCACCGAGGACAGGGGGCCATTACGAGCAGTACTTC.

The CDR3 DNA reads as TGCGCCAGCAGCTTAACAGGATTGTCGCGAGAGACCCAGTACTTC. Encoded protein: CASSLTGLSRETQYF. The rearrangement uses TRBV5-1 and TRBJ2-7; TRBD1 might be the D (5 bases). The DNA matches TRBJ2-5 better at its end, which makes the J call doubtful. The germline V gene has CDR1 SGHRS and CDR2 YFSETQ. The CDR3 spans 15 residues.

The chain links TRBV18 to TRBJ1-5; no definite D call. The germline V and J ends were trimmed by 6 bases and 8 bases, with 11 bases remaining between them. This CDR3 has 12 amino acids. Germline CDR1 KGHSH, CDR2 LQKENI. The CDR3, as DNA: TGTGCCAGCTCGTCACTTGGGAAGCCCCAGCATTTT. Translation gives CASSSLGKPQHF. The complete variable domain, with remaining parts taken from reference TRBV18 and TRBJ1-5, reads NAGVMQNPRHLVRRRGQEARLRCSPMKGHSHVYWYRQLPEEGLKFMVYLQKENIIDESGMPKERFSAEFPKEGPSILRIQQVVRGDSAAYFCASSSLGKPQHFGDGTRLSIL.

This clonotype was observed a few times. The CDR3 sequence: CASSEGGQRANYGYTF. DNA of the CDR3: TGCGCCAGCAGCGAAGGGGGGCAGCGAGCTAACTATGGCTACACCTTC. The chain recombines TRBV5-1 with TRBJ1-2, with D perhaps matching TRBD1 (6 bases). V was shortened by 4 bases and J by 0 bases, with 16 bases between the two germline ends. The length of the CDR3 is 16 residues. Germline V gene data show CDR1 as SGHRS and CDR2 as YFSETQ.

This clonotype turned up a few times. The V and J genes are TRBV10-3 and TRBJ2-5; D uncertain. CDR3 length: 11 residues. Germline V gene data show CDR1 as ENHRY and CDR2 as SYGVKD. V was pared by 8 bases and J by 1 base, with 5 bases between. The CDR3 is CAIGTQETQYF. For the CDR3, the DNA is TGTGCCATCGGCACCCAAGAGACCCAGTACTTC.

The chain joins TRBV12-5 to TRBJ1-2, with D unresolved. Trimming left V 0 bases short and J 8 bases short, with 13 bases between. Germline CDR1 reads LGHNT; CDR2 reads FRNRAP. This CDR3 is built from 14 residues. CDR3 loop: CASGLVQYPPGYTF. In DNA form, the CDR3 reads TGTGCTAGTGGTTTGGTACAGTATCCACCAGGCTACACCTTC. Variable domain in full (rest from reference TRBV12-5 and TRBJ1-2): DARVTQTPRHKVTEMGQEVTMRCQPILGHNTVFWYRQTMMQGLELLAYFRNRAPLDDSGMPKDRFSAEMPDATLATLKIQPSEPRDSAVYFCASGLVQYPPGYTFGSGTRLTVV.

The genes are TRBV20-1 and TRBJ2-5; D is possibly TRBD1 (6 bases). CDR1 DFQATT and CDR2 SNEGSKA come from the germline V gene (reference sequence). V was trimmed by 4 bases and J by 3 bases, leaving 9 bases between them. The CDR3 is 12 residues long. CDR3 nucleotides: TGCAGTGCTAACAGGGCGGAAGAGACCCAGTACTTC. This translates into CSANRAEETQYF.

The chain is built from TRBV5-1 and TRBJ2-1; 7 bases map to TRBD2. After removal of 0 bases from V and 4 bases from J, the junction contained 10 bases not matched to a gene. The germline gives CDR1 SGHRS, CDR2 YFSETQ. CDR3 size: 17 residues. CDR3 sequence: CASSLGRGSGLYNEQFF. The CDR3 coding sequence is TGCGCCAGCAGCTTGGGCCGAGGTAGCGGGCTTTACAATGAGCAGTTCTTC.

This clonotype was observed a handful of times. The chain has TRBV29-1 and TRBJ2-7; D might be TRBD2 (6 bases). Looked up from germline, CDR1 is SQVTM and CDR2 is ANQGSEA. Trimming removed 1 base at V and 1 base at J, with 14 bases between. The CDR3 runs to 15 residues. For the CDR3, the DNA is TGCAGCGTTGAAGTTGGAGGGGCTCCATCCTACGAGCAGTACTTC. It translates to CSVEVGGAPSYEQYF.

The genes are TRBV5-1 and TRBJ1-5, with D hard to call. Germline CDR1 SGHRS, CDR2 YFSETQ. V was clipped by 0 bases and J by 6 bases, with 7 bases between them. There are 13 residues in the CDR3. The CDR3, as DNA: TGCGCCAGCAGCTTGGATGCGGGTCAGCCCCAGCATTTT. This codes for CASSLDAGQPQHF.

DNA of the CDR3: TGTGCCACCAGCAGAGATCCGCGACAGGGAAGCAATGAGCAGTTCTTC. Translation gives CATSRDPRQGSNEQFF. The gene calls are TRBV15 and TRBJ2-1; 7 positions match TRBD1. This CDR3 spans 16 amino acids. CDR1 LNHNV and CDR2 YYDKDF come from the germline V gene (reference sequence). V lost 0 bases and J lost 6; bases outside the gene matches: 8.

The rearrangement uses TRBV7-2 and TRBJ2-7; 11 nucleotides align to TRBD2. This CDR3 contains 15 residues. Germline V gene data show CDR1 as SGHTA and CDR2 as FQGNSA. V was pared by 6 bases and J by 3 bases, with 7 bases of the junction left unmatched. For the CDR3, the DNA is TGTGCCAGCAGAACTACTAGCGGGAGTTACTACGAGCAGTACTTC. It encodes CASRTTSGSYYEQYF.

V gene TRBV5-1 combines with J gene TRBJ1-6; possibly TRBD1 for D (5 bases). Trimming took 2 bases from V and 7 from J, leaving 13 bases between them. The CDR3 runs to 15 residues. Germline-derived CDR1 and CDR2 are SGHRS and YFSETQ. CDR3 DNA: TGCGCCAGCAGCTTAGGGGTTACTGGGAATTCACCCCTCCACTTT. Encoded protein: CASSLGVTGNSPLHF. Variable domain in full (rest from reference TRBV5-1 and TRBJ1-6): KAGVTQTPRYLIKTRGQQVTLSCSPISGHRSVSWYQQTPGQGLQFLFEYFSETQRNKGNFPGRFSGRQFSNSRSEMNVSTLELGDSALYLCASSLGVTGNSPLHFGNGTRLTVT.